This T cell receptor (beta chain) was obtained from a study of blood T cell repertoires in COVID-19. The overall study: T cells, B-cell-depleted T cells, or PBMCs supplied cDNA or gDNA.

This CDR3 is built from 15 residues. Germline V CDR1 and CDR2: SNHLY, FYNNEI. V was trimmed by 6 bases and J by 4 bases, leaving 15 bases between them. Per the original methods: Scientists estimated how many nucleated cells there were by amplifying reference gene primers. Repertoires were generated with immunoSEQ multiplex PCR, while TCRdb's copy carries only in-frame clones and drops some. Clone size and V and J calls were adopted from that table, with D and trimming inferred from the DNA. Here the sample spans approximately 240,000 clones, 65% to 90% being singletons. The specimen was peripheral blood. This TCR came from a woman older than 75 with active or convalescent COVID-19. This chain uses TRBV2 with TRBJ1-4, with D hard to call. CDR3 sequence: CASSRRQEFNEKLFF. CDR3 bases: TGTGCCAGCAGCCGACGGCAGGAATTTAATGAAAAACTGTTTTTT.